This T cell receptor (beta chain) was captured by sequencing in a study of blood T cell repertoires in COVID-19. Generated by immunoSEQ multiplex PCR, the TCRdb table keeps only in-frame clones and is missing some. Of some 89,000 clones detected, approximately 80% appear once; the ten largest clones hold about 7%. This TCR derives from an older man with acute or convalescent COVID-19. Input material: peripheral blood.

The chain's CDR3 is CASSLGRGFDQPQHF. DNA for the CDR3: TGTGCCAGCAGCTTAGGTAGGGGATTCGATCAGCCCCAGCATTTT. The chain links TRBV7-2 to TRBJ1-5, with TRBD1 as a possible D gene (5 bases). CDR1 and CDR2 (germline): SGHTA, FQGNSA. The CDR3 sequence is 15 residues long. Trimming shortened V by 1 base and J by 5 bases, and 12 bases separated the two germline ends.